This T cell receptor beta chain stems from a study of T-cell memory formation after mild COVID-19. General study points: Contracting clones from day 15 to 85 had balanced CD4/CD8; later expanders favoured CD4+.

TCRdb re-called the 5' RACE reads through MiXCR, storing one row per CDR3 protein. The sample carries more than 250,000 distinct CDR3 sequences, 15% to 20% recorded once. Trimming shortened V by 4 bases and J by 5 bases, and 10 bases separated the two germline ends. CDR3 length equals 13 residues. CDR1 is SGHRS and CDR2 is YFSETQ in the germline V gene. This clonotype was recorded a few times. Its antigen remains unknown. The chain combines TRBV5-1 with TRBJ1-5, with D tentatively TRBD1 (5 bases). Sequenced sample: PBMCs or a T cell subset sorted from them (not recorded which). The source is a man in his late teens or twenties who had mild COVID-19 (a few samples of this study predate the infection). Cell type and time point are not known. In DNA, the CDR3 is TGCGCCAGCAGCACTATGACAGATCAGCCCCAGCATTTT. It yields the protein CASSTMTDQPQHF.